This record covers a single TCR beta chain. Its antigen specificity is not known. The input lacks base qualities; no much larger clone sits a single base away. Trimmed from V: 6 bases; trimmed from J: 0 bases; junction bases lacking a gene match: 3. For CDR1 and CDR2, the germline V gene lists SNHLY and FYNNEI. From its cysteine to its phenylalanine, the CDR3 spans 15 amino acids. The retained sequence is limited to the CDR3, 45 bases, with the frame set at the first base. The CDR3 regions of human TCRbeta chains were analyzed by immunosequencing. As for the authors' bioinformatics: TCRs in the repertoires were matched against a reference library of SARS-CoV-2-specific TCRs that had been generated with the MIRA antigen-specificity platform. Breadth was defined as the fraction of unique TCRs that were SARS-CoV-2-associated. Depth was defined as the fraction of total T cells that were SARS-CoV-2-associated. Each spike-specific TCR was assigned to its reactive spike region and to a CD4 or CD8 class using the MIRA data. Log10-transformed breadth and depth values were compared by one-way ANOVA with Sidak's multiple comparisons tests. The clones in this table, taken by TCRdb from immuneACCESS, are in-frame only. Not every clone is retained; where verified, under half of the shortfall comes from an unresolved V gene, and the cause of the rest is unknown. The V and J calls and clone size come from that table; D and trimming were worked out from the DNA. For this sample the table gives under 150,000 clones, of which almost 95% were detected only once. Together, the top ten hold about a tenth of the sample.

The data belong to a study of T cell responses to AZD1222 COVID-19 vaccine listed by TCRdb under 2021. About the investigation overall: TCR sequencing was performed for more than 230 trial participants, of whom about 210 were given two doses of AZD1222 and some 26 were given two doses of MenACWY control vaccine. Trial participants were enrolled into age subgroups of 18-55, 56-69 and 70-plus years, which contained around 140, 26 and 57 TCR-sequenced participants, respectively. Results the study describes overall, beyond this receptor: Reportedly, close to half of the unique spike-specific TCRs recognized epitopes lying outside the regions that are mutated in the B.1.351 and B.1.1.7 variants. Participants were mostly white British and included more females than males, and it was suggested by the authors that clonal diversity may have been underestimated. In the small 56-69-year group, the increase in depth fell short of significance, most likely because of low power. Conclusions about previously exposed vaccinees were limited because only six AZD1222 recipients were SARS-CoV-2 seropositive at baseline. The whole spike protein was spanned by vaccine-associated CD4 TCRs, and dominant responses were seen in regions 160-218 and 743-854. Because no day 14 peak-response samples were available, repertoires were characterized only after the peak T cell response. After two AZD1222 doses, spike-specific TCR breadth and depth were significantly higher than at day 0 and than in MenACWY recipients.

Taken with the paper, the label for time point translates to: about 28 days (+/-7) after the second vaccine dose. AZD1222 recipients with second doses at about 4 weeks or about 12 weeks were pooled, because spike-specific TCR depth and breadth did not differ between schedules. Vaccinee samples were obtained from the UK trials COV001 and COV002, which included a single-blind randomized controlled phase 2/3 trial of AZD1222 (ChAdOx1 nCoV-19) in healthy adults. For TCRbeta chain sequencing, PBMC samples from trial participants were taken at day 0 and at day 28 after the second dose. The sample was peripheral blood, taken 28 days after the second AZD1222 dose. This sequence uses TRBV2 and TRBJ1-5, with 9 junctional bases fitting TRBD1. The receptor was derived from an adult who received the AZD1222 COVID-19 vaccine. The sequenced DNA: TGTGCCAGCAGCTTACAGGGGGCTAGCAATCAGCCCCAGCATTTT. Its product reads: CASSLQGASNQPQHF.